This T cell receptor beta chain was sequenced in a study of blood T cells in healthy people across ages. General study findings and limits: Older age coincided with a roughly linear decline in TCR beta diversity per million T cells. Versus aged donors, long-lived donors had higher diversity and more naive CD4+ cells.

PCR was performed a second time for 7 to 11 cycles using a sample-barcoded 5' primer and a J-beta primer mix. Sequencing of every sample gave 2.5 million or more CDR3-containing paired-end reads. TCRdb analysed the 5' RACE reads with MiXCR anew, one entry per CDR3 protein. The sample comprises roughly 1.6 million distinct CDR3 sequences, about 31% of which are singletons, and over 9% rests with the top ten. From germline, CDR1 is DFQATT and CDR2 SNEGSKA (reference sequence). The length of the CDR3 is 15 residues. V shed 5 bases and J 9 bases; nucleotides not matched to a gene: 16. In its sample, this clonotype was seen many times. The antigen is not known.

This clonotype originated in a woman in her twenties or thirties in good health. The specimen was blood. This chain joins TRBV20-1 and TRBJ2-1; TRBD2 aligns across 7 bases. The CDR3 protein is CSAPPVGRGTGEQFF. CDR3 coding DNA: TGCAGTGCTCCACCGGTGGGGCGGGGGACGGGTGAGCAGTTCTTC.